A single TCR beta chain is shown here with its context. The authors' processing: Reference gene primer amplification yielded estimated nucleated cell counts. Clones were sequenced by immunoSEQ multiplex PCR, and TCRdb holds only the in-frame ones, with some missing. V and J calls and clone size are those listed in that table; D and trimming were worked out from the DNA. The sample holds 200,000 to 250,000 clones, 87% seen once. The V gene lost 8 bases and the J gene lost 4 bases, with 7 bases spanning the gap. The CDR3 spans 11 residues. This sample was taken from a study of blood T cell repertoires in COVID-19. Background on the study: Sources were T cells, B-cell-depleted T cells, or PBMCs; the material itself was cDNA or gDNA.

Recovery meant two consecutive negative NP/OP PCR tests, professional clearance, or resolved symptoms. Source material: PBMCs or T cells enriched from blood (not recorded which). The clonotype comes from a man aged 25 to 40 who had recovered from COVID-19. This chain uses TRBV12-3 or TRBV12-4 with TRBJ2-3; tentative D call: TRBD2 (5 bases). The CDR3 nucleotides read TGTGCCAGCGGGGAGTCAGATACGCAGTATTTT. Protein: CASGESDTQYF.